This T cell receptor (beta chain) was profiled in a study of cytomegalovirus exposure and HLA in healthy donors. 60 Vbeta and 13 Jbeta primers were used in PCR. The data were produced by immunoSEQ multiplex PCR, yet TCRdb's version contains in-frame clones alone and is incomplete. In the table there are some 200,000 clones, about 70% of which are singletons. Sequencing was carried out using PBMCs. This receptor was obtained from a woman aged 25 to 39 in good health and CMV-seronegative.

This CDR3 is CASSVGGQGGYQETQYF. CDR3 DNA: TGTGCCAGCAGCGTAGGCGGACAGGGTGGGTACCAAGAGACCCAGTACTTC. The chain carries TRBV9 and TRBJ2-5; 8 bases agree with TRBD1. Losses at the gene ends were 0 bases for V and 0 bases for J; bases not matched to a gene: 7. The V gene's germline CDR1 is SGDLS and CDR2 YYNGEE. The length of the CDR3 is 17 residues.